A single sample gave rise to the 19 T cell receptor beta chains below, sequenced in a study of blood T cell repertoires in COVID-19. The assay was immunoSEQ multiplex PCR, and TCRdb's table has in-frame clones only and misses some. The table has a few hundred thousand clones, 70% to 90% seen once; the top ten hold about 12%. Sequenced material: peripheral blood. The receptors stem from a woman aged 18-29 years who had recovered from COVID-19.

The chain recombines TRBV6-2 or TRBV6-3 with TRBJ2-3; 13 nucleotides line up with TRBD2. CDR3 length: 20 amino acids. V lost 4 bases and J lost 6; bases outside the gene matches: 19. Germline V gives CDR1 MNHEY, CDR2 SVGEGT. The CDR3 here is CASSFRLAGGPGPSPDTQYF. The CDR3 DNA sequence: TGTGCCAGCAGTTTTCGACTAGCGGGGGGCCCTGGTCCCTCACCCGATACGCAGTATTTT.

V gene TRBV6-5 combines with J gene TRBJ2-2; the match to TRBD2 covers 8 bases. The V gene end was trimmed by 9 bases and the J gene end by 7 bases; junction bases not matched to a gene: 13. The CDR3 runs 15 residues. Per the germline V gene, CDR1 is MNHEY and CDR2 is SVGAGI. In DNA, the CDR3 is TGTGCCAGTAGTCCCGGACTAGCTGAGATCGGGGAGCTGTTTTTT. The encoded protein is CASSPGLAEIGELFF.

The chain is built from TRBV4-2 and TRBJ2-6; no clear D gene. Germline CDR1 is LGHNA and CDR2 is YNFKEQ. The V end lost 0 bases, the J end lost 0 bases, and 6 bases lay between the germline ends. The CDR3 length is 16 residues. The CDR3, as DNA: TGTGCCAGCAGCCAAGATGAGGTCTCTGGGGCCAACGTCCTGACTTTC. The encoded protein is CASSQDEVSGANVLTF.

This chain connects TRBV18 to TRBJ2-7; a possible D gene is TRBD1 (6 bases). The V end was cut by 0 bases, the J end by 6 bases, with 12 bases between. Looked up from germline, CDR1 is KGHSH and CDR2 is LQKENI. The CDR3 runs 14 residues. The CDR3 region has the DNA TGTGCCAGCTCACCACCGCGGACAGAGGGCGAGCAGTACTTC. As protein: CASSPPRTEGEQYF.

The V and J genes are TRBV6-2 or TRBV6-3 and TRBJ2-6; D is ambiguous. Germline V gives CDR1 MNHEY, CDR2 SVGEGT. V lost 6 bases and J 0 bases, leaving 9 bases between the germline ends. The CDR3 contains 15 residues. DNA of the CDR3: TGTGCCAGCAGCCCCTATAGCTCTGGGGCCAACGTCCTGACTTTC. It codes for CASSPYSSGANVLTF.

The chain has TRBV18 and TRBJ2-5; 9 bases are shared with TRBD1. CDR1 is KGHSH, CDR2 LQKENI, per germline. The CDR3 sequence is 14 residues long. With V trimmed by 2 bases and J by 2 bases, 0 bases remained unmatched. CDR3 loop: CASSPDRGQETQYF. The CDR3 DNA sequence: TGTGCCAGCTCACCAGACAGGGGGCAAGAGACCCAGTACTTC.

V usage is TRBV5-1 and J usage is TRBJ2-1; tentative D call: TRBD2 (5 bases). The germline gives CDR1 SGHRS, CDR2 YFSETQ. Trimming shortened V by 7 bases and J by 4 bases, and 15 bases separated the two germline ends. This CDR3 spans 14 amino acids. This CDR3 reads CASGAEQGYNEQFF. CDR3 DNA: TGCGCCAGCGGAGCGGAACAAGGGTACAATGAGCAGTTCTTC.

The genes are TRBV21-1 and TRBJ1-2; the table's TRBD1 call for D was not verified on the DNA. TRBV21-1 is a listed pseudogene. The CDR3 runs 11 residues. CDR3 protein: CASSNRDGYTF. The CDR3 bases are TGTGCCAGCAGCAACAGGGATGGCTACACCTTC.

This sequence joins TRBV27 and TRBJ1-2; D is unclear. The V and J ends lost 0 bases and 6 bases respectively, with 17 bases between them. CDR3 length equals 16 residues. From germline, CDR1 is MNHEY and CDR2 SMNVEV (reference sequence). CDR3 coding DNA: TGTGCCAGCAGTTTATCGTCAACACCCGTTTCCCATGGCTACACCTTC. Residues: CASSLSSTPVSHGYTF.

This CDR3 is CASSGAGGDTQYF. CDR3 bases: TGTGCCAGCAGTGGCGCGGGAGGAGATACGCAGTATTTT. This chain joins TRBV6-4 and TRBJ2-3, with TRBD2 matching over 8 bases. The germline CDR1 and CDR2 sequences are MRHNA and SNTAGT. This CDR3 is 13 amino acids long. With 4 bases clipped from V and 5 bases from J, the junction kept 2 bases outside the gene matches.

This sequence joins TRBV14 and TRBJ2-2; 10 bases are shared with TRBD2. The length of the CDR3 is 17 residues. V shed 4 bases and J 4 bases; nucleotides not matched to a gene: 9. The germline CDR1 and CDR2 sequences are SGHDN and FVKESK. The CDR3 DNA follows: TGTGCCAGCAGCCCAACTAGCGGGATTGGTATCACCGGGGAGCTGTTTTTT. Protein sequence: CASSPTSGIGITGELFF.

The chain links TRBV7-2 to TRBJ2-1; TRBD1 aligns across 7 bases. V dropped 6 bases and J dropped 7; count of bases not matched to a gene: 9. The CDR3 runs 14 residues. Germline-derived CDR1 and CDR2 are SGHTA and FQGNSA. CDR3 protein: CASRGLQGWNEQFF. CDR3 DNA sequence: TGTGCCAGCAGGGGTTTACAGGGGTGGAATGAGCAGTTCTTC.

This rearrangement joins TRBV7-2 to TRBJ2-2, with D maybe TRBD2 (6 bases). The CDR3 sequence is 16 residues long. The germline V gene encodes CDR1 SGHTA and CDR2 FQGNSA. Trimming shortened V by 6 bases and J by 6 bases, and 20 bases separated the two germline ends. Here the CDR3 reads CASRSPGDWEPGELFF. Written as DNA, the CDR3 is TGTGCCAGCAGGTCCCCGGGAGACTGGGAACCCGGGGAGCTGTTTTTT.

This chain joins TRBV7-2 and TRBJ1-2; weak D call: TRBD1 (5 bases). The CDR3 loop spans 14 amino acids. In germline, CDR1 is SGHTA, CDR2 FQGNSA. Trimming cost V 1 base and J 5 bases, with 11 bases left between them. Written as DNA, the CDR3 is TGTGCCAGCAGCTTAGACCGCGGGACTTATGGCTACACCTTC. Its translation is CASSLDRGTYGYTF. Full variable domain (rest looked up from reference TRBV7-2 and TRBJ1-2): GAGVSQSPSNKVTEKGKDVELRCDPISGHTALYWYRQSLGQGLEFLIYFQGNSAPDKSGLPSDRFSAERTGGSVSTLTIQRTQQEDSAVYLCASSLDRGTYGYTFGSGTRLTVV.

This clone was seen only a few times. The chain uses TRBV9 and TRBJ1-2, with TRBD1 matching over 7 bases. Germline V lookup: CDR1 SGDLS, CDR2 YYNGEE. This CDR3 has 13 amino acids. The ends lost 4 bases at V and 4 bases at J; junction bases unmatched: 4. The CDR3 region is CASSTGTAYGYTF. The CDR3 region has the DNA TGTGCCAGCAGCACCGGGACAGCCTATGGCTACACCTTC.

The chain carries TRBV13 and TRBJ2-3; TRBD2 agrees at 10 bases. V gave up 4 bases and J gave up 0 bases; unmatched junction bases: 10. Germline V gene data show CDR1 as PRHDT and CDR2 as FYEKMQ (reference sequence). CDR3 size: 18 residues. CDR3 loop: CASSSRGTSAPSTDTQYF. For the CDR3, the DNA is TGTGCCAGCAGCTCCAGGGGGACTAGCGCCCCTAGCACAGATACGCAGTATTTT.

The DNA of the CDR3 is TGCAGCGTTGAGGCTAGCGGGACCTACAATGAGCAGTTCTTC. Its translation is CSVEASGTYNEQFF. The chain carries TRBV29-1 and TRBJ2-1; 9 nucleotides agree with TRBD2. Germline V gene data show CDR1 as SQVTM and CDR2 as ANQGSEA. CDR3 length: 14 amino acids. J was trimmed by 2 bases and V by 3 bases; bases with no gene match: 2.

This chain links TRBV19 with TRBJ1-2, with 7 bases matching TRBD1. Unmatched junction bases numbered 13, after V lost 5 bases and J lost 7 bases. The CDR3 has 15 residues. Germline V CDR1 and CDR2: LNHDA, SQIVND (reference sequence). In DNA, the CDR3 is TGTGCCAGTAGTGGAGACAGGGCCCACGGAGTTGGCTACACCTTC. Protein product: CASSGDRAHGVGYTF.

This clone occurred many times. The J gene is TRBJ2-2, the V gene TRBV6-4; 13 bases line up with TRBD2. V trimming: 7 bases; J trimming: 3 bases; junction bases outside the gene matches: 2. This CDR3 is 15 amino acids long. Germline V gene lookup returns CDR1 MRHNA and CDR2 SNTAGT. The chain's CDR3 is CASKGTSGDTGELFF. DNA of the CDR3: TGTGCCAGCAAAGGGACTAGCGGGGACACCGGGGAGCTGTTTTTT.